A selection of T cell receptor beta chains follows, all from one sample in a study of blood T cells in healthy people across ages. TCRdb re-analysed the 5' RACE reads in MiXCR, keeping a single row per CDR3 protein. The data contain approximately 1.5 million distinct CDR3 sequences, about 31% of them singletons. Input material: blood. The receptors originated from a woman in her thirties in good health. Each CDR3 is given with its conserved first and last residue. Fields, in order: V gene, J gene, clone size, D gene, CDR3 DNA, CDR3 protein. D genes are given only for firm matches. Clone size is given for some rows only: seen once, a few or many times, or a class if the clone is expanded.

TRBV7-9	TRBJ1-2	few	NA	TGTGCCAGCAGCTGGGAAGGGGACTATGGCTACACCTTC	CASSWEGDYGYTF
TRBV29-1	TRBJ1-5	few	NA	TGCAGCGTTTCTTGGGGGCTCAATCAGCCCCAGCATTTT	CSVSWGLNQPQHF
TRBV9	TRBJ2-5	NA	TRBD2	TGTGCCAGCAGCGTTGGGACTAGCGGGGGTATACAAGAGACCCAGTACTTC	CASSVGTSGGIQETQYF
TRBV7-6	TRBJ2-5	NA	NA	TGTGCCAGCAGCTACGCGCCTGACCAAGAGACCCAGTACTTC	CASSYAPDQETQYF
TRBV28	TRBJ1-1	NA	TRBD1	TGTGCCAGCAGCCGACCGGACAGGGGAGGCTCTGAAGCTTTCTTT	CASSRPDRGGSEAFF
TRBV2	TRBJ1-2	few	NA	TGTGCCAGCAGTGTTGGGGACGCTCCCCCTGTAGGCTACACCTTC	CASSVGDAPPVGYTF
TRBV6-1	TRBJ1-2	few	NA	TGTGCCAGCAGTGAATGGGTGGCACCCAAGACTGACTATGGCTACACCTTC	CASSEWVAPKTDYGYTF
TRBV10-3	TRBJ2-7	NA	NA	TGTGCCATCAGTGAGAACACCCAGTCCGAGCAGTACTTC	CAISENTQSEQYF
TRBV15	TRBJ2-5	NA	NA	TGTGCCACCAGCAGAGATCAGGTACAAGAGACCCAGTACTTC	CATSRDQVQETQYF
TRBV5-6	TRBJ1-2	NA	NA	TGTGCCAGCAGCTTGGAGGCTTGGGGCAGGGAATACTATGGCTACACCTTC	CASSLEAWGREYYGYTF
TRBV20-1	TRBJ1-2	NA	NA	TGCAGTGCTAGAGACCCTCAACAGGGTAACTATGGCTACACCTTC	CSARDPQQGNYGYTF
TRBV9	TRBJ2-3	NA	NA	TGTGCCAGCAGCGTAGGTTTGGTCGAACCGGGAGATACGCAGTATTTT	CASSVGLVEPGDTQYF
TRBV28	TRBJ2-1	NA	TRBD2	TGTGCCAGCACCGTAGCGGGGGTTTACAATGAGCAGTTCTTC	CASTVAGVYNEQFF
TRBV9	TRBJ2-3	NA	NA	TGTGCCAGCACAGATGGGGGGGCCAGCACAGATACGCAGTATTTT	CASTDGGASTDTQYF
TRBV20-1	TRBJ1-1	few	NA	TGCAGTGCTAGTGTTCATCCTGAAGCTTTCTTT	CSASVHPEAFF
TRBV9	TRBJ2-7	NA	TRBD1	TGTGCCAGCAGCGGAACCGGGACAGCGGCCTCCTACGAGCAGTACTTC	CASSGTGTAASYEQYF
TRBV4-2	TRBJ1-6	NA	NA	TGTGCCAGCAGCCAAGTTCAGGGACATGGCAATTCACCCCTCCACTTT	CASSQVQGHGNSPLHF
TRBV27	TRBJ2-3	NA	TRBD1	TGTGCCAGCAGTTTAAACCGGACAGGGTCCCTCCAAACAGATACGCAGTATTTT	CASSLNRTGSLQTDTQYF
TRBV11-2	TRBJ1-2	few	TRBD1	TGTGCCAGCAGCCCCTCAGGGGGTTCGGGCTATGGCTACACCTTC	CASSPSGGSGYGYTF
TRBV15	TRBJ2-7	NA	NA	TGTGCCACCAGCAGGGGAGGAGAAGCTTACTACGAGCAGTACTTC	CATSRGGEAYYEQYF
TRBV5-6	TRBJ1-3	NA	NA	TGTGCCAGCAGCGTCTACGGAATAACCTCTGGAAACACCATATATTTT	CASSVYGITSGNTIYF
TRBV20-1	TRBJ2-7	few	TRBD2	TGCAGTGCTAGTGCGGGAGTCACCTACGAGCAGTACTTC	CSASAGVTYEQYF
TRBV5-1	TRBJ2-3	few	TRBD2	TGCGCCAGCAGCTTAAAGACTAGCGGGACCTACCCAGATACGCAGTATTTT	CASSLKTSGTYPDTQYF
TRBV7-9	TRBJ2-2	NA	NA	TGTGCCAGCAGCCCTCCTGAGGGTACAAACACCGGGGAGCTGTTTTTT	CASSPPEGTNTGELFF
TRBV6-6	TRBJ2-7	few	NA	TGTGCCAGCAGTTCCTGGGGGGCCGAGCAGTACTTC	CASSSWGAEQYF
TRBV30	TRBJ1-5	few	TRBD1	TGTGCCTGGCGGACAGGTCGGAACCGTCAGCATTTT	CAWRTGRNRQHF
TRBV27	TRBJ2-1	NA	TRBD2	TGTGCCAGCAGTGGGGGGACTAGCGGGAGAAGACTCAATGAGCAGTTCTTC	CASSGGTSGRRLNEQFF
TRBV7-9	TRBJ1-2	NA	NA	TGTGCCAGCAGCTCCGCTAAGCCCTCGACTAATGACTATGGCTACACCTTC	CASSSAKPSTNDYGYTF
TRBV20-1	TRBJ2-3	NA	TRBD2	TGCAGTGCTAGCTTCTCTAGCGGGGGGCTAGTATACACAGATACGCAGTATTTT	CSASFSSGGLVYTDTQYF
TRBV29-1	TRBJ2-7	many	TRBD1	TGCAGCGTTGAAGAGGGGGACAGGGGGCTTTTTGACGAGCAGTACTTC	CSVEEGDRGLFDEQYF
TRBV29-1	TRBJ1-1	many	NA	TGCAGCGTACATTTGAACACTGAAGCTTTCTTT	CSVHLNTEAFF
TRBV7-9	TRBJ2-7	NA	TRBD1	TGTGCCAGCAGCTTACCTCCGGGACAGGGGAGCTCCTACGAGCAGTACTTC	CASSLPPGQGSSYEQYF
TRBV5-1	TRBJ2-6	NA	NA	TGCGCCAGCAGCTTGGCGGATAATCTCCTTGTCGGGGCCAACGTCCTGACTTTC	CASSLADNLLVGANVLTF
TRBV9	TRBJ1-1	NA	NA	TGTGCCAGCAGCGTAGGAGGAACCTTAGGGACTGAAGCTTTCTTT	CASSVGGTLGTEAFF
TRBV3-1	TRBJ1-2	few	TRBD1	TGTGCCAGCGGAGGGAGGACAGGGTCATATGGCTACACCTTC	CASGGRTGSYGYTF
TRBV5-1	TRBJ2-3	few	TRBD1	TGCGCCAGCAGCGTTCCGGGACAGGGGGCAGATACGCAGTATTTT	CASSVPGQGADTQYF
TRBV24-1	TRBJ2-1	NA	NA	TGTGCCACCAGTCCTACCTCGAGTTATCAGGGGCAGCGGGATAATGAGCAGTTCTTC	CATSPTSSYQGQRDNEQFF